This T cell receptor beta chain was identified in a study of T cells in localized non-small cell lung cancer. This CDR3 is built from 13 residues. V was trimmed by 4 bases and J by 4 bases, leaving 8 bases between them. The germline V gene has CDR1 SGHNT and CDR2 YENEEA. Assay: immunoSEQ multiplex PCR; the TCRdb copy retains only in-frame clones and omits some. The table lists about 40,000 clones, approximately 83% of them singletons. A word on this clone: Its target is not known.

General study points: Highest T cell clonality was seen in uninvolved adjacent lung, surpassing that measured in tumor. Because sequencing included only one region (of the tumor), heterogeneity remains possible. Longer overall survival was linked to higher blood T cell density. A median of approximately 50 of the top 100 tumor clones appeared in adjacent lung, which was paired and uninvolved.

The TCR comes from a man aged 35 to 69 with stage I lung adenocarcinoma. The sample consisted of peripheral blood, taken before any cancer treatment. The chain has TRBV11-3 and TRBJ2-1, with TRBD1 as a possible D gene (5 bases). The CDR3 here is CASSSQGYNEQFF. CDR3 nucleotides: TGTGCCAGCAGCTCCCAGGGTTACAATGAGCAGTTCTTC.